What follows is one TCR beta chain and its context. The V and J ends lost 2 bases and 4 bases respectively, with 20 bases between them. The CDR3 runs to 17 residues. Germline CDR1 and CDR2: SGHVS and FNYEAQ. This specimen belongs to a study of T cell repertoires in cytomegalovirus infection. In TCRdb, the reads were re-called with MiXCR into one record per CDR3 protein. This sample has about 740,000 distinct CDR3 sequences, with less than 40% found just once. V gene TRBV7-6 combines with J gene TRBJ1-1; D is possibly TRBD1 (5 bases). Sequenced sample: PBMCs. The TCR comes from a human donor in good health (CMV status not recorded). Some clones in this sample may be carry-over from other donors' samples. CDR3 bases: TGTGCCAGCAGCTTATCCCGATTGGGGGAGGGCGGCACTGAAGCTTTCTTT. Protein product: CASSLSRLGEGGTEAFF.